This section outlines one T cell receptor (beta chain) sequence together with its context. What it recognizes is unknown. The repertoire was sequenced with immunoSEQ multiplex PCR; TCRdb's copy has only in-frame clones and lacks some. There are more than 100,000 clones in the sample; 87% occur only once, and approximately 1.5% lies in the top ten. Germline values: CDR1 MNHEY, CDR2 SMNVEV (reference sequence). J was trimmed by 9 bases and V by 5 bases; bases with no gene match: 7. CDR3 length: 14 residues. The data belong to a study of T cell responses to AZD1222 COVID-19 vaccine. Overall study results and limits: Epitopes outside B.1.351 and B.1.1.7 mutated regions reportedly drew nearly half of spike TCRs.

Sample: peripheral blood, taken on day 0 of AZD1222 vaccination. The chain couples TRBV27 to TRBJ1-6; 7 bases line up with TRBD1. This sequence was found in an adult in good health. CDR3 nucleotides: TGTGCCAGCAGTCCCGACAGGGAGGCTTCACCCCTCCACTTT. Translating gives CASSPDREASPLHF.